This T cell receptor (beta chain) originates from a study of beta chain features in type 1 diabetes. Germline V lookup: CDR1 SGDLS, CDR2 YYNGEE. The CDR3 totals 11 residues. V was pared by 4 bases and J by 5 bases, with 4 bases between. This clone was counted at least ten times. What it recognizes is unknown. Findings and limits, study-wide: Among all four CD4+ subsets, Type 1 diabetes patients had TCRB CDR3s that were moderately but significantly shorter.

The investigators reverse transcribed all of the isolated RNA, so they sequenced expressed TCRB transcripts. Sequencing was performed with immunoSEQ multiplex PCR; in TCRdb, only in-frame clones are kept and a portion is missing. The table has almost 350,000 clones, around 9.7% seen once. This chain joins TRBV9 and TRBJ2-1; D gene ambiguous. Sequencing was performed on central memory CD4+ T cells from blood. This receptor was obtained from a man aged 25 to 45 with type 1 diabetes. The CDR3 DNA reads TGTGCCAGCAGCATGGACAATGAGCAGTTCTTC. Translated, it gives CASSMDNEQFF.